Listed below are T cell receptor beta chains from one sample, sequenced in a study of T cells in localized non-small cell lung cancer. Method: immunoSEQ multiplex PCR; TCRdb's copy keeps in-frame clones and lacks some. This table has about 24,000 clones, approximately 90% appearing once. The source material was peripheral blood, sampled before any cancer treatment. These receptors were obtained from a woman between 35 and 70 years old with stage I lung adenocarcinoma. CDR3s include the opening cysteine and the closing phenylalanine or tryptophan. A D gene is named only where the DNA matches it firmly. The size entry is marked missing in some rows and otherwise reads once, few, many or a size class.

>TRBV18|NA|TRBJ2-1|NA
CASSLAGQRNEQFF
TGTGCCAGCTCACTCGCCGGTCAGAGGAATGAGCAGTTCTTC
>TRBV10-3|NA|TRBJ1-2|NA
CAISESGGSYGYTF
TGTGCCATCAGTGAGTCGGGGGGATCCTATGGCTACACCTTC
>TRBV2|NA|TRBJ2-7|NA
CASTLRPARDEQYF
TGTGCCAGTACCCTCCGCCCGGCCAGGGACGAGCAGTACTTC
>TRBV18|NA|TRBJ1-2|NA
CASSLPNGGVHGYTF
TGTGCCAGCTCACTTCCGAACGGGGGAGTCCATGGCTACACCTTC
>TRBV20-1|NA|TRBJ2-7|NA
CSALQRVEQYF
TGCAGTGCCCTTCAGAGAGTCGAGCAGTACTTC
>TRBV27|NA|TRBJ1-5|NA
CASRSVNSNQPQHF
TGTGCCAGCAGATCGGTGAATAGCAATCAGCCCCAGCATTTT
>TRBV25-1|once|TRBJ1-4|TRBD1
CASSAFWTGREKLFF
TGTGCCAGCAGTGCCTTTTGGACAGGGAGGGAAAAACTGTTTTTT
>TRBV6-5|NA|TRBJ2-7|NA
CASSSGTGRYF
TGTGCCAGCAGTTCCGGGACGGGGAGATACTTC
>TRBV6-1|NA|TRBJ2-1|NA
CASSEIGGAGNPSYNEQFF
TGTGCCAGCAGTGAAATCGGTGGGGCCGGGAATCCTTCCTACAATGAGCAGTTCTTC
>TRBV5-6|NA|TRBJ2-7|TRBD1
CASSERDRGVVEQYF
TGTGCCAGCAGCGAAAGGGACAGGGGGGTTGTCGAGCAGTACTTC
>TRBV2|once|TRBJ2-7|NA
CASSEEVIVSYKQYF
TGTGCCAGCAGTGAAGAGGTCATTGTCTCCTACAAGCAGTACTTC
>TRBV28|NA|TRBJ2-4|NA
CASSLYSGTPLPPIAKNIQYF
TGTGCCAGCAGTTTATATTCAGGGACACCTTTACCACCGATAGCCAAAAACATTCAGTACTTC
>TRBV9|NA|TRBJ2-3|TRBD1
CASSRQGQGGTDTQYF
TGTGCCAGCAGTCGTCAGGGACAGGGGGGCACAGATACGCAGTATTTT
>TRBV5-6|NA|TRBJ2-3|TRBD2
CASSLQRGYTDTQYF
TGTGCCAGCAGCTTGCAGCGGGGGTACACAGATACGCAGTATTTT
>TRBV11-2|once|TRBJ2-5|NA
CASSLQGGQETQYF
TGTGCCAGCAGCTTACAGGGTGGCCAAGAGACCCAGTACTTC
>TRBV7-8|NA|TRBJ2-7|TRBD2
CASSLGGGLAGLRATYEQYF
TGTGCCAGCAGCTTAGGCGGGGGACTAGCTGGGCTACGCGCGACCTACGAGCAGTACTTC
>TRBV27|medium-sized|TRBJ2-3|NA
CASSLSRPDTQYF
TGTGCCAGCAGTTTATCCCGCCCAGATACGCAGTATTTT
>TRBV2|NA|TRBJ2-7|NA
CASSALGPLYEQYF
TGTGCCAGCAGTGCCTTGGGGCCTCTATACGAGCAGTACTTC
>TRBV11-1|few|TRBJ2-7|NA
CASSLFPLGYKQYF
TGTGCCAGCAGCTTATTCCCACTCGGGTATAAGCAGTACTTC
>TRBV6-1|NA|TRBJ2-4|NA
CASSEVGRSSIQYF
TGTGCCAGCAGTGAAGTCGGTCGTTCAAGCATTCAGTACTTC
>TRBV5-1|NA|TRBJ2-7|NA
CASRAGNYEQYF
TGCGCCAGCAGGGCAGGGAACTACGAGCAGTACTTC
>TRBV6-1|NA|TRBJ1-1|NA
CASSEADIRAFF
TGTGCCAGCAGTGAAGCGGACATTCGAGCTTTCTTT